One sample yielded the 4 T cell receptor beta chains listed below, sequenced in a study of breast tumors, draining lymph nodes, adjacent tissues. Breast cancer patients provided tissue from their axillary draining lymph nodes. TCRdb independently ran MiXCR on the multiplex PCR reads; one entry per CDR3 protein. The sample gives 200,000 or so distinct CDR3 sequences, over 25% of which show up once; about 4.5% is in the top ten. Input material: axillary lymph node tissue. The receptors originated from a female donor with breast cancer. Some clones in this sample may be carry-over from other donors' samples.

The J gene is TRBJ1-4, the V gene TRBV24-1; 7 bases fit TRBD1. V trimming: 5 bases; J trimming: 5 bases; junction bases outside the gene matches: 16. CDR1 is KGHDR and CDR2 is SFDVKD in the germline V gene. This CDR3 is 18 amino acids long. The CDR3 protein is CATSASDRERTYNEKLFF. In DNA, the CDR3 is TGTGCCACCAGTGCTAGCGACAGGGAAAGGACGTACAATGAAAAACTGTTTTTT.

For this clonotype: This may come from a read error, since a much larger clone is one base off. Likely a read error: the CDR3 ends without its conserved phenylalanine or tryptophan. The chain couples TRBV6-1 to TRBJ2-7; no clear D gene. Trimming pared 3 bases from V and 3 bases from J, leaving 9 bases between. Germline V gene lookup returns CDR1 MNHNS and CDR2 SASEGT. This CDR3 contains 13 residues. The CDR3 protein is CASSDILGYEQYL. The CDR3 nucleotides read TGTGCCAGCAGTGATATATTGGGCTACGAGCAGTACCTC.

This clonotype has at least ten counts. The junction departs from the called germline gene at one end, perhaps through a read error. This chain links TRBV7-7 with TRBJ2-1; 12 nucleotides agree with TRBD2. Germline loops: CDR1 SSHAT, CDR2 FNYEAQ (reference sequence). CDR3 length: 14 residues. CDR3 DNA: TGTGCTAGCAGGATGGGACTAGCGGGTTACTGGCGGCTCTTC. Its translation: CASRMGLAGYWRLF.

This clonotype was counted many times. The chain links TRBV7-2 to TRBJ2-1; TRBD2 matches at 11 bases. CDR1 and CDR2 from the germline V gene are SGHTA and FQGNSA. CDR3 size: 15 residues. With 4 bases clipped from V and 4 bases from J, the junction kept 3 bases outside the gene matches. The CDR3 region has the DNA TGTGCCAGCAGCTCGAGACTAGCGGGGTACAATGAGCAGTTCTTC. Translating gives CASSSRLAGYNEQFF.